These 32 T cell receptor beta chains were all obtained from the same sample, sequenced in a study of tumor-infiltrating lymphocytes in primary liver carcinoma. Each 20-30 mg portion of unsorted bulk tissue served as the source for co-extraction of RNA and DNA. Reverse transcription of approximately 500 ng total RNA with a constant-region primer produced TCR beta cDNA. TCR beta libraries came from three nested multiplex PCR rounds using slightly modified ARM-PCR. Investigators reported that the first two PCR rounds, at roughly 10 cycles each, used TRBV1-TRBV30 forward primers with a C-beta reverse primer. TCRdb recomputed calls from the multiplex PCR reads with MiXCR, one row per CDR3 protein. Of 40,000 to 45,000 distinct CDR3 sequences in the sample, approximately 73% were seen once. Specimen: liver tumor tissue from sampling region 2. Documented subset: tumor region T2, inferior pole. The receptors come from a man in his forties or fifties with primary liver carcinoma and hepatitis B virus infection.

Points on this clonotype: Mismatch with germline at one junction end may stem from a read error. The J gene is TRBJ2-2, the V gene TRBV11-2; tentatively, D is TRBD2 (5 bases). The germline gives CDR1 SGHAT, CDR2 FQNNGV. The CDR3 extends over 15 amino acids. CDR3: CASSLLVGNTGKLFF. The CDR3 nucleotides are TGCGCCAGCAGCTTACTAGTGGGGAACACCGGGAAGCTGTTTTTT. Together with reference TRBV11-2 and TRBJ2-2, the CDR3 gives the full variable domain: EAGVAQSPRYKIIEKRQSVAFWCNPISGHATLYWYQQILGQGPKLLIQFQNNGVVDDSQLPKDRFSAERLKGVDSTLKIQPAKLEDSAVYLCASSLLVGNTGKLFFGEGSRLTVL.

Turning to this clonotype: One junction end disagrees with the germline gene, perhaps due to a read error. The gene calls are TRBV6-5 and TRBJ1-1; D gene ambiguous. Germline V lookup: CDR1 MNHEY, CDR2 SVGAGI. This CDR3 region has 14 residues. The CDR3 sequence is CANSTEVGNIEAFF. The CDR3 DNA sequence: TGTGCCAACAGCACCGAGGTCGGGAACATTGAAGCTTTCTTT.

Comments on this clonotype: Lacking the conserved final phenylalanine or tryptophan, this CDR3 likely reflects a read error. V gene TRBV6-1 combines with J gene TRBJ2-7; D is uncertain. Trimming left V 9 bases short and J 0 bases short, with 12 bases between. CDR3 length equals 13 residues. Germline V gene lookup returns CDR1 MNHNS and CDR2 SASEGT. DNA of the CDR3: TGTGCCAGAACGGAGAGGAGCTCCTACGAGCAGTACATC. This sequence encodes CARTERSSYEQYI.

About this clonotype: Relative to the germline gene, one junction end is altered; a read error may explain this. The chain joins TRBV11-2 to TRBJ2-7; maybe TRBD1 (5 bases). Germline CDR1 SGHAT, CDR2 FQNNGV. The CDR3 has 14 amino acids. The CDR3 sequence: CASSSNRSSNEQYF. The CDR3 DNA reads as TGTGCCAGCAGCTCTAACAGGAGCTCCAACGAGCAGTATTTC.

This clonotype was observed a few times. One base away lies a much larger clone, so this may be a sequencing read error. The J gene is TRBJ2-1, the V gene TRBV5-1; 7 nucleotides line up with TRBD2. The CDR3 extends over 15 amino acids. Germline CDR1 is SGHRS and CDR2 is YFSETQ. The V and J ends lost 4 bases and 6 bases, in that order; junction bases with no gene match: 10. The CDR3: CASSPVGGSINEQFF. CDR3 nucleotide sequence: TGCGCCAGCAGCCCGGTGGGGGGGTCGATCAATGAGCAGTTCTTC.

J is TRBJ2-7 and V is TRBV10-1; a possible D gene is TRBD2 (6 bases). Gene TRBJ2-1 matches the end of the DNA better, so the J call may be wrong. This CDR3 has 14 residues. From germline, CDR1 is WNHNN and CDR2 SYGVQD (reference sequence). CDR3 DNA: TGCGCCAGCAGTCCCGGGGGAGTGATCTACGGGCAGTTCTTC. Translated: CASSPGGVIYGQFF.

The table lists this clonotype with many counts. The chain uses TRBV28 and TRBJ1-1; D call uncertain. This CDR3 contains 13 residues. Germline lookup yields CDR1 MDHEN and CDR2 SYDVKM. V was clipped by 5 bases and J by 5 bases, with 12 bases between them. In nucleotides, the CDR3 is TGTGCCAGCAGTCCTGAGGGTTGGACTGAAGCTTTCTTT. Translated: CASSPEGWTEAFF. The variable domain in full, with the rest retrieved from reference TRBV28 and TRBJ1-1, is DVKVTQSSRYLVKRTGEKVFLECVQDMDHENMFWYRQDPGLGLRLIYFSYDVKMKEKGDIPEGYSVSREKKERFSLILESASTNQTSMYLCASSPEGWTEAFFGQGTRLTVV.

Details on this clonotype: One junction end disagrees with the germline gene, perhaps due to a read error. The gene calls are TRBV6-1 and TRBJ1-1; no definite D call. The CDR3 is 13 amino acids. Germline assignment: CDR1 MNHNS and CDR2 SASEGT. The CDR3 DNA is TGTGCCAGCAGTGCACAGAGTAGGACTGAGGCTTTCTTT. Its translation: CASSAQSRTEAFF.

Worth noting for this clonotype: Because the CDR3 is missing its conserved closing phenylalanine or tryptophan, this is likely a read error. The chain recombines TRBV11-3 with TRBJ2-1; D is unclear. The CDR3 runs to 14 residues. Deletions cut 1 base from V and 6 bases from J, with 10 bases between. Germline CDR1 SGHNT, CDR2 YENEEA. CDR3 DNA sequence: TGTGCCAGCAGCTTAGGCGTTTCGAGCAATGAGCAGTTCCTC. Encoded protein: CASSLGVSSNEQFL.

The chain uses TRBV25-1 and TRBJ2-7, with 9 bases identical to TRBD2. V was pared by 2 bases and J by 2 bases, with 4 bases of the junction left unmatched. The CDR3 is 15 residues long. Germline V gene data show CDR1 as MGHDK and CDR2 as SYGVNS. The CDR3 protein is CASSERLAGTYEQYF. In DNA, the CDR3 is TGTGCCAGCAGTGAAAGGCTAGCGGGAACCTACGAGCAGTACTTC.

As regards this clonotype: Lacking the conserved final phenylalanine or tryptophan, this CDR3 likely reflects a read error. This chain connects TRBV6-2 or TRBV6-3 to TRBJ1-4; no clear D gene. This CDR3 region has 13 residues. CDR1 and CDR2 (germline): MNHEY, SVGEGT. As DNA, the CDR3 is TGTGTCAGCAGTTACTCGGGTGTAGAAAAACTGTTTTCT. It codes for CVSSYSGVEKLFS.

Worth noting for this clonotype: The junction does not match germline at one end; this may be a read error. The rearrangement uses TRBV20-1 and TRBJ1-5, with 7 positions matching TRBD1. The germline V gene encodes CDR1 DFQATT and CDR2 SNEGSKA (reference sequence). This CDR3 region has 14 residues. The CDR3 loop reads CSARVPGGFRPQHF. The CDR3 nucleotides are TGCAGTGCTAGAGTCCCAGGGGGTTTTAGGCCCCAGCATTTC.

In the case of this clonotype: An end of the junction does not agree with germline; a read error may underlie this. This rearrangement joins TRBV5-5 to TRBJ2-3; 11 bases map to TRBD1. This CDR3 is built from 15 residues. In germline, CDR1 is SGHKS, CDR2 YYEKEE (reference sequence). The CDR3, as DNA: TGTGCCAGCAGCTGGGACAGGGGGAGTTCGGATATGCAGTATTTT. Protein: CASSWDRGSSDMQYF.

As for this clonotype: In this CDR3 the conserved last residue, phenylalanine or tryptophan, is missing, so a read error is likely. This chain uses TRBV6-1 with TRBJ1-2, with D hard to call. Trimming took off 8 bases at V and 5 bases at J, with 12 bases between the two ends. CDR1 and CDR2 from the germline V gene are MNHNS and SASEGT. The CDR3 contains 12 residues. The CDR3 reads CASCVPLYGYTL. The CDR3 DNA follows: TGTGCCAGCTGTGTCCCCCTATATGGCTACACCTTA.

Concerning this clonotype: Relative to the germline gene, one junction end is altered; a read error may explain this. This chain joins TRBV7-9 and TRBJ1-4; D is unclear. The CDR3 spans 14 residues. Per germline, CDR1 SEHNR and CDR2 FQNEAQ (reference sequence). The CDR3 is CTSSSAGQNEKLFF. Written as DNA, the CDR3 is TGTACCAGCAGCTCAGCTGGCCAGAATGAAAAACTGTTTTTT.

As for this clonotype: One junction end disagrees with the germline gene, perhaps due to a read error. The V call is TRBV9, the J call TRBJ2-2, with D uncertain. The CDR3 loop spans 14 amino acids. Germline-derived CDR1 and CDR2 are SGDLS and YYNGEE. The CDR3: CASSASSNTRELFF. CDR3 bases: TGTGCCAGCAGCGCCTCTAGTAACACCAGGGAGCTGTTTTTT.

In this sample, this clonotype turned up once. The conserved phenylalanine or tryptophan normally closing the CDR3 is absent here, so this likely arose from a read error. This chain links TRBV12-3 or TRBV12-4 with TRBJ1-1; no definite D call. The CDR3 sequence is 13 residues long. In nucleotides, the CDR3 is TGTGTCAGCAGTCCTCGGTCGAACACTGAAGCTTTCTGT. Encoded protein: CVSSPRSNTEAFC.

Notes on this clonotype: Likely a read error: the CDR3 ends without its conserved phenylalanine or tryptophan. This sequence joins TRBV29-1 and TRBJ1-1; D might be TRBD1 (5 bases). This CDR3 contains 12 residues. In germline, CDR1 is SQVTM, CDR2 ANQGSEA. V was pared by 5 bases and J by 1 base, with 8 bases between. The CDR3 spells CSVMRGNTEAFS. The DNA of the CDR3 is TGCAGCGTTATGAGGGGGAACACTGAAGCTTTCTCT.

The chain is built from TRBV29-1 and TRBJ2-4; no reliable D call. Germline CDR1 and CDR2: SQVTM and ANQGSEA. Between the trimmed V and J ends, which lost 5 bases and 3 bases, there was a span of 11 bases. The CDR3 loop spans 13 amino acids. CDR3 loop: CSVLWEVKNIQYF. DNA for the CDR3: TGCAGCGTTTTATGGGAAGTCAAAAACATTCAGTACTTC.

With respect to this clonotype: The junction shows a germline mismatch at one end, possibly a read error. The rearrangement links TRBV29-1 to TRBJ2-1; 11 bases align to TRBD2. This CDR3 is 15 amino acids long. Looked up from germline, CDR1 is SQVTM and CDR2 is ANQGSEA. The CDR3 reads CSFGLAGGFYNELFF. The CDR3 DNA is TGCAGCTTTGGACTAGCGGGTGGGTTCTACAATGAGCTGTTCTTC.

As for this clonotype: Since the CDR3 does not end with the conserved phenylalanine or tryptophan, this likely comes from a read error. J is TRBJ1-2 and V is TRBV28; tentative D call: TRBD1 (5 bases). Trimming took off 1 base at V and 7 bases at J, with 13 bases between the two ends. This CDR3 contains 14 residues. The germline V gene has CDR1 MDHEN and CDR2 SYDVKM. As DNA, the CDR3 is TGTGCCAGCAGTTTATCGGGCAGGGTCGGTGGCTACACCTTA. This encodes CASSLSGRVGGYTL.

This clonotype came up a few times. Likely a read error: the CDR3 ends without its conserved phenylalanine or tryptophan. The V call is TRBV6-1, the J call TRBJ2-7, with D unclear. The CDR3 is 15 residues long. The germline V gene has CDR1 MNHNS and CDR2 SASEGT. Trimming removed 6 bases from V and 3 bases from J, with 18 bases in between. DNA for the CDR3: TGTGCCAGCAGGTGGAAAGCTGGAGAGGTCTACGAGCAGTACCTC. This gives the protein CASRWKAGEVYEQYL.

With regard to this clonotype: Germline and junction disagree at one end, which may indicate a read error. V and J are TRBV24-1 and TRBJ2-2, with D perhaps being TRBD1 or TRBD2 (5 bases each). The CDR3 has 15 amino acids. Germline V gene data show CDR1 as KGHDR and CDR2 as SFDVKD. DNA of the CDR3: TGTGCCACCAGTGAAGGGGATTACGACATCGGGGAGCCGCTTTTT. Protein sequence: CATSEGDYDIGEPLF.

With respect to this clonotype: A junction end diverges from the germline sequence, so it may reflect a read error. V gene TRBV13 combines with J gene TRBJ2-1; D not resolved. CDR1 is PRHDT and CDR2 is FYEKMQ in the germline V gene (reference sequence). The CDR3 spans 17 residues. The CDR3 sequence is CASSLRLGGSSYNEQFF. Written as DNA, the CDR3 is TGTGCCAGTAGCTTGAGGTTGGGCGGTAGCTCCTACAATGAGCAGTTCTTC.

The chain carries TRBV7-2 and TRBJ1-5; D perhaps matches TRBD1 (5 bases). The ends were cut back, 3 bases at V and 13 bases at J, with 16 bases in the middle. The length of the CDR3 is 13 residues. CDR1 SGHTA and CDR2 FQGNSA come from the germline V gene. This chain's CDR3 is CASSFPGAQSQHF. In DNA form, the CDR3 reads TGTGCCAGCAGCTTCCCCGGGGCTCAGTCTCAGCATTTT.

Remarks on this clonotype: One base away lies a much larger clone, so this may be a sequencing read error. This CDR3 is CASSMGGDRRGETQYF. CDR3 nucleotides: TGCGCCAGCAGCATGGGGGGTGACAGGAGGGGAGAGACCCAGTACTTC. V and J are TRBV5-1 and TRBJ2-5, with D possibly called TRBD1 or TRBD2 (6 bases each). CDR3 size: 16 residues. From germline, CDR1 is SGHRS and CDR2 YFSETQ. The germline V and J ends were trimmed by 4 bases and 4 bases, with 20 bases remaining between them. Full variable domain (outside the CDR3, taken from reference TRBV5-1 and TRBJ2-5): KAGVTQTPRYLIKTRGQQVTLSCSPISGHRSVSWYQQTPGQGLQFLFEYFSETQRNKGNFPGRFSGRQFSNSRSEMNVSTLELGDSALYLCASSMGGDRRGETQYFGPGTRLLVL.

For this clonotype: Its ends do not fully match the called genes, so a read error is possible. This chain links TRBV5-4 with TRBJ2-4, with 10 nucleotides matching TRBD2. Germline loops: CDR1 SGHNT, CDR2 YYREEE (reference sequence). This CDR3 spans 19 amino acids. The CDR3 region is CASSGLGGAGGPSRNIQCF. Here the CDR3 DNA reads TGTGCCAGCAGCGGGCTCGGCGGAGCGGGAGGGCCATCCAGAAACATTCAGTGCTTC.

This clonotype was picked up many times. CDR3 in amino acids: CASSLSGVASTYEQYF. In DNA, the CDR3 is TGTGCCAGCAGCTTGTCGGGGGTAGCTAGCACCTACGAGCAGTACTTC. This chain connects TRBV5-6 to TRBJ2-7; the D gene is possibly TRBD2 (6 bases). The V end was cut by 1 base, the J end by 2 bases, with 16 bases between. This CDR3 spans 16 amino acids. The germline V gene has CDR1 SGHDT and CDR2 YYEEEE.

For this clonotype: Since the CDR3 does not end with the conserved phenylalanine or tryptophan, this likely comes from a read error. The DNA is left out, because the CDR3 cannot be placed on it with certainty; the CDR3 is given as TCRdb lists it. V usage is TRBV5-4 and J usage is TRBJ2-3. Germline CDR1 reads SGHNT; CDR2 reads YYREEE (reference sequence). The CDR3 spans 12 residues, counting both ends. The CDR3 loop is CASSLEGDTQYL.

Comments on this clonotype: Because it lacks the conserved phenylalanine or tryptophan at the end, this CDR3 is likely a read error. CDR3 sequence: CASSYSLAGYTDTQYL. The CDR3, as DNA: TGTGCCAGCAGTTACTCTTTAGCGGGGTATACAGATACGCAGTATTTA. The chain carries TRBV6-5 and TRBJ2-3, with 8 nucleotides matching TRBD2. Germline V lookup: CDR1 MNHEY, CDR2 SVGAGI. V lost 0 bases and J lost 3; bases outside the gene matches: 5. CDR3 length: 16 amino acids.

Concerning this clonotype: Since the CDR3 does not end with the conserved phenylalanine or tryptophan, this likely comes from a read error. Because the CDR3's place on the DNA is in doubt, the DNA is left out and the CDR3 is given as listed by TCRdb. The rearrangement joins TRBV29-1 to TRBJ2-4; the DNA was not compared with TRBD2, the D call given in the table. Germline CDR1 is SQVTM and CDR2 is ANQGSEA. The CDR3 numbers 12 amino acids, ends counted. CDR3 in amino acids: CSVIHGWGIQYV.

This chain connects TRBV10-3 to TRBJ2-1, with 9 bases lining up with TRBD2. The CDR3 is 16 amino acids. CDR1 and CDR2 from the germline V gene are ENHRY and SYGVKD. V was clipped by 4 bases and J by 6 bases; unmatched bases: 10. CDR3 in amino acids: CAISVGSGSSLNEQFF. The CDR3, as DNA: TGTGCCATCAGTGTAGGTAGCGGGAGCTCACTCAATGAGCAGTTCTTC.